This TCR beta chain was captured by sequencing in a study of tumor and adjacent non-tumor tissue in lung cancer. The length of the CDR3 is 13 residues. This clonotype showed up just once. The junction shows a germline mismatch at one end, possibly a read error. Three rounds of nested PCR, following a modified ARM-PCR protocol, produced the TCRbeta library. MiXCR, run by TCRdb on the multiplex PCR reads, gives a single entry per CDR3 protein. The table has 100,000 to 120,000 distinct CDR3 sequences, over 70% seen once. This sample's RNA came from whole unsorted tissue. Sequencing was done on a sample of lung tumor tissue. The sequence was collected from an older man with non-small cell lung cancer. This rearrangement joins TRBV12-3 or TRBV12-4 to TRBJ2-7, with D unresolved. CDR3 DNA: TGTGCCAGAAGTATGGGTCAAGCCTACGAGCGGTACTTC. It yields the protein CARSMGQAYERYF.